Presented here are 10 T cell receptor beta chains from one specimen sequenced in a study of T-cell memory formation after mild COVID-19. From the 5' RACE reads, TCRdb called clonotypes with MiXCR, one entry per CDR3 protein. The sample has more than 300,000 distinct CDR3 sequences, around 20% seen once; the top ten hold 21%. Source material: PBMCs or a T cell subset sorted from them (not recorded which). The receptors originated from a man aged 18 to 30 who had mild COVID-19 (a few samples of this study predate the infection). Cell type and time point are not known.

The genes are TRBV5-1 and TRBJ2-5; TRBD2 matches at 11 bases. The V segment lost 3 bases and the J segment 2 bases; nucleotides outside the gene matches: 6. Germline lookup yields CDR1 SGHRS and CDR2 YFSETQ. This CDR3 is built from 16 residues. In DNA, the CDR3 is TGCGCCAGCAGCTGGAAACTAGCGGGGGCTCAAGAGACCCAGTACTTC. This sequence encodes CASSWKLAGAQETQYF. Using reference TRBV5-1 and TRBJ2-5 for the parts outside the CDR3, the full variable domain is KAGVTQTPRYLIKTRGQQVTLSCSPISGHRSVSWYQQTPGQGLQFLFEYFSETQRNKGNFPGRFSGRQFSNSRSEMNVSTLELGDSALYLCASSWKLAGAQETQYFGPGTRLLVL.

This clonotype has only a few counts. This chain links TRBV12-3 or TRBV12-4 with TRBJ2-7; TRBD1 agrees at 7 bases. There are 14 residues in the CDR3. V was pared by 2 bases and J by 3 bases, with 4 bases of the junction left unmatched. In nucleotides, the CDR3 is TGTGCCAGCAGTTTACGACAGGGCCACTACGAGCAGTACGTC. Protein sequence: CASSLRQGHYEQYV.

This chain links TRBV20-1 with TRBJ2-2; D is possibly TRBD2 (5 bases). Germline V gene data show CDR1 as DFQATT and CDR2 as SNEGSKA (reference sequence). Between the trimmed V and J ends, which lost 0 bases and 3 bases, there was a span of 5 bases. This CDR3 comprises 13 residues. The CDR3 region is CSARELDTGELFF. The CDR3 region has the DNA TGCAGTGCTAGAGAACTAGACACCGGGGAGCTGTTTTTT.

J is TRBJ2-2 and V is TRBV7-3; 14 nucleotides line up with TRBD2. The CDR3 loop spans 15 amino acids. In germline, CDR1 is SGHTA, CDR2 FQGTGA. After removal of 5 bases from V and 9 bases from J, the junction contained 5 bases not matched to a gene. CDR3 sequence reads: CASSEGTSGGWELFF. Here the CDR3 DNA reads TGTGCCAGCAGCGAAGGGACTAGCGGGGGCTGGGAGCTGTTTTTT.

V is TRBV19 and J is TRBJ1-2; 7 positions agree with TRBD1. Looked up from germline, CDR1 is LNHDA and CDR2 is SQIVND (reference sequence). The CDR3 length is 11 residues. Losses at the gene ends were 7 bases for V and 5 bases for J; bases not matched to a gene: 1. CDR3 bases: TGTGCCAGTATGGGACAGTATGGCTACACCTTC. Translated, it gives CASMGQYGYTF.

DNA of the CDR3: TGTGCCAGCAGAGCTGGAAACACCATATATTTT. It codes for CASRAGNTIYF. V and J are TRBV6-5 and TRBJ1-3; D remains unclear. V was cut by 6 bases and J by 2 bases, with 2 bases left in between. The CDR3 loop spans 11 amino acids. CDR1 and CDR2 from the germline V gene are MNHEY and SVGAGI.

The chain joins TRBV7-9 to TRBJ1-2, with D unresolved. CDR1 is SEHNR and CDR2 is FQNEAQ in the germline V gene (reference sequence). V gave up 5 bases and J gave up 2 bases, with 9 bases separating them. The CDR3 covers 13 residues. The CDR3 DNA reads TGTGCCAGCAGCCGCAGCTTAAACTATGGCTACACCTTC. Amino acid sequence: CASSRSLNYGYTF.

This clonotype was observed a handful of times. The CDR3 is CASSSLGTQYF. DNA for the CDR3: TGTGCCAGCAGTTCCCTTGGGACCCAGTACTTC. The chain recombines TRBV27 with TRBJ2-5; D unresolved. Trimming cost V 4 bases and J 7 bases, with 7 bases left between them. The CDR3 sequence is 11 residues long. The germline V gene has CDR1 MNHEY and CDR2 SMNVEV (reference sequence).

This clonotype was seen only a few times. This chain uses TRBV7-4 with TRBJ1-1; 9 nucleotides align to TRBD1. Germline V gene data show CDR1 as SGHVT and CDR2 as SQSDAQ. Trimming took 5 bases from V and 7 from J; bases not matched to a gene: 8. The CDR3 sequence is 14 residues long. The CDR3 bases are TGTGCCAGCAGCGCCCCGGACAGGGGCGTTGAAGCTTTCTTT. It is translated as CASSAPDRGVEAFF.

This chain links TRBV20-1 with TRBJ2-5; the D gene is possibly TRBD1 (6 bases). The V gene lost 6 bases and the J gene lost 5 bases, with 16 bases spanning the gap. From germline, CDR1 is DFQATT and CDR2 SNEGSKA (reference sequence). CDR3 length: 13 residues. DNA of the CDR3: TGCAGTGCCCCAGGGGCACGGCGGGAGACCCAGTACTTC. It encodes CSAPGARRETQYF.